A single sample is the source of the 13 T cell receptor beta chains below, sequenced in a study of T cell responses to AZD1222 COVID-19 vaccine. TCRdb's copy holds only in-frame clones and misses some; the assay was immunoSEQ multiplex PCR. Among 90,000 to 110,000 clones listed, roughly 88% were seen once. The sequenced sample was peripheral blood, obtained on day 0 of MenACWY control vaccination. The receptors derive from an adult in good health.

In this sample, this clone turned up once. The V call is TRBV28, the J call TRBJ1-6, with 9 bases lining up with TRBD1. The CDR3 contains 16 residues. V dropped 3 bases and J dropped 6; count of bases not matched to a gene: 6. Germline V CDR1 and CDR2: MDHEN, SYDVKM. The CDR3, as DNA: TGTGCCAGCAGTTTCCACCGGGACAGGGTTAATTCACCCCTCCACTTT. It is translated as CASSFHRDRVNSPLHF.

This clone was recorded a few times. This rearrangement joins TRBV15 to TRBJ2-2; a weak D match, TRBD1 (6 bases). The CDR3 covers 15 residues. The V and J ends lost 2 bases and 3 bases respectively, with 10 bases between them. Germline V CDR1 and CDR2: LNHNV, YYDKDF (reference sequence). CDR3 DNA: TGTGCCACCAGCAGAAAGACAGGAGACACCGGGGAGCTGTTTTTT. As protein: CATSRKTGDTGELFF. The complete variable domain, with remaining parts taken from reference TRBV15 and TRBJ2-2, reads DAMVIQNPRYQVTQFGKPVTLSCSQTLNHNVMYWYQQKSSQAPKLLFHYYDKDFNNEADTPDNFQSRRPNTSFCFLDIRSPGLGDTAMYLCATSRKTGDTGELFFGEGSRLTVL.

The V gene is TRBV18, the J gene TRBJ2-2, with 8 bases lining up with TRBD1. The CDR3 contains 18 residues. The V gene's germline CDR1 is KGHSH and CDR2 LQKENI. Trimming cost V 2 bases and J 0 bases; bases outside gene matches: 8. The CDR3 reads CASSPVEQGGTNTGELFF. Here the CDR3 DNA reads TGTGCCAGCTCACCAGTCGAACAGGGGGGAACGAACACCGGGGAGCTGTTTTTT.

The V call is TRBV5-1, the J call TRBJ1-4; no clear D. CDR1 is SGHRS, CDR2 YFSETQ, per germline. V was shortened by 4 bases and J by 3 bases, with 10 bases between the two germline ends. The CDR3 extends over 14 amino acids. The CDR3 nucleotides read TGCGCCAGCAGCGAGGGCCTTGCTAATGAAAAACTGTTTTTT. Translating gives CASSEGLANEKLFF.

The chain joins TRBV19 to TRBJ2-1; D uncertain. Germline CDR1 LNHDA, CDR2 SQIVND (reference sequence). This CDR3 comprises 14 residues. Trimming shortened V by 0 bases and J by 7 bases, and 10 bases separated the two germline ends. DNA of the CDR3: TGTGCCAGTAGTATAGATGTGTGGCGGAATGAGCAGTTCTTC. This translates into CASSIDVWRNEQFF.

J is TRBJ2-7 and V is TRBV18; 8 positions agree with TRBD1. Germline trimming cut 6 bases from V and 3 bases from J; bases unmatched to any gene: 7. The CDR3 spans 14 residues. CDR1 is KGHSH and CDR2 is LQKENI in the germline V gene. The CDR3 sequence: CASSQGQASYEQYF. CDR3 coding DNA: TGTGCCAGCTCCCAGGGACAGGCGAGCTACGAGCAGTACTTC.

The gene calls are TRBV6-5 and TRBJ2-5, with no clear D. Trimming took off 6 bases at V and 8 bases at J, with 10 bases between the two ends. CDR1 and CDR2 from the germline V gene are MNHEY and SVGAGI. This CDR3 comprises 11 residues. The CDR3 protein is CASRWENTQYF. Written as DNA, the CDR3 is TGTGCCAGCAGATGGGAAAATACCCAGTACTTC.

The V call is TRBV7-2, the J call TRBJ2-1; D unresolved. Germline V CDR1 and CDR2: SGHTA, FQGNSA. Trimming shortened V by 5 bases and J by 7 bases, and 9 bases separated the two germline ends. The CDR3 has 12 amino acids. The CDR3 bases are TGTGCCAGCAGCCGAGACTGGAATGAGCAGTTCTTC. It codes for CASSRDWNEQFF.

The chain recombines TRBV7-9 with TRBJ2-1; D is tentatively TRBD1 or TRBD2 (5 bases each). The germline V gene has CDR1 SEHNR and CDR2 FQNEAQ (reference sequence). Trimming removed 5 bases from V and 5 bases from J, with 13 bases in between. This CDR3 has 14 amino acids. CDR3 sequence reads: CASSPTGPNNEQFF. As DNA, the CDR3 is TGTGCCAGCAGCCCCACGGGACCTAACAATGAGCAGTTCTTC.

The chain joins TRBV7-6 to TRBJ2-3, with D perhaps matching TRBD1 (6 bases). This CDR3 comprises 13 residues. V lost 3 bases and J 5 bases, leaving 9 bases between the germline ends. The germline V gene has CDR1 SGHVS and CDR2 FNYEAQ. CDR3 DNA: TGTGCCAGCAGCTTCGGCAGGGGAGATACGCAGTATTTT. It specifies CASSFGRGDTQYF.

CDR3 in amino acids: CASSSNRGTANNEQFF. The CDR3 DNA follows: TGCGCCAGCAGCTCCAACCGGGGGACAGCTAACAATGAGCAGTTCTTC. V and J are TRBV5-1 and TRBJ2-1, with D perhaps matching TRBD1 (7 bases). Trimming took 3 bases from V and 5 from J, leaving 18 bases between them. Germline V gives CDR1 SGHRS, CDR2 YFSETQ. CDR3 length: 16 residues.

The V gene is TRBV4-1, the J gene TRBJ2-5; 16 bases match TRBD2. Germline V gene lookup returns CDR1 MGHRA and CDR2 YSYEKL. There are 17 residues in the CDR3. Trimming at V came to 3 bases and at J to 3 bases, leaving 4 bases not matched to a gene. The CDR3 nucleotides are TGCGCCAGCAGCCAGGGGACTAGCGGGGGGGCAAAAGAGACCCAGTACTTC. Encoded protein: CASSQGTSGGAKETQYF.

The chain is built from TRBV3-1 (or the pseudogene TRBV3-2) and TRBJ1-2; TRBD1 matches at 8 bases. This CDR3 contains 15 residues. Germline CDR1 LGHDT, CDR2 YNNKEL (reference sequence). V gave up 4 bases and J gave up 7 bases; unmatched junction bases: 11. The CDR3 DNA sequence: TGTGCCAGCAGCCCAGGAGACGGACAGGGAGGTGGCTACACCTTC. Protein product: CASSPGDGQGGGYTF.